This T cell receptor beta chain was captured in a study of CD8 T cells in ankylosing spondylitis. Study-wide results and caveats: Among TCR beta sequences, a motif of roughly 8 highly homologous variants appeared characteristic of ankylosing spondylitis blood.

TCRdb analysed the 5' RACE reads with MiXCR anew, one entry per CDR3 protein. In the table there are a few hundred thousand distinct CDR3 sequences, over 15% of which are singletons. This clonotype has just a few counts. The target antigen is unknown. From germline, CDR1 is SGHAT and CDR2 FQNNGV. This CDR3 region has 17 residues. The ends were cut back, 0 bases at V and 2 bases at J, with 17 bases in the middle. This sequence joins TRBV11-2 and TRBJ2-7; a weak D match, TRBD2 (6 bases). The TCR originated in a male donor with ankylosing spondylitis or in good health (not recorded which). Sequences were obtained from blood, either unsorted or a sorted T cell fraction (not recorded which). The CDR3 region is CASSLEGGTPWPYEQYF. In nucleotides, the CDR3 is TGTGCCAGCAGCTTAGAGGGCGGGACTCCCTGGCCCTACGAGCAGTACTTC.